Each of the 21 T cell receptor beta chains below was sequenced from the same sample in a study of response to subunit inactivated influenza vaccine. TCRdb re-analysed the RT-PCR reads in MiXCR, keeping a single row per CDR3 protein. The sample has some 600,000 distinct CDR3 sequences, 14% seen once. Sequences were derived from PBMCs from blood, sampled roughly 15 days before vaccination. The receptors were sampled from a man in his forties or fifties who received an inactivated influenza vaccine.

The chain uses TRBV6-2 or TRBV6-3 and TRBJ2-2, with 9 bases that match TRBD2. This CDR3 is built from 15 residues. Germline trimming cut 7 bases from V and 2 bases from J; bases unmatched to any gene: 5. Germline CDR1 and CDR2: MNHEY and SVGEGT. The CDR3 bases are TGTGCCAGCAAAGCGGGGGGAATCAACACCGGGGAGCTGTTTTTT. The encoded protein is CASKAGGINTGELFF.

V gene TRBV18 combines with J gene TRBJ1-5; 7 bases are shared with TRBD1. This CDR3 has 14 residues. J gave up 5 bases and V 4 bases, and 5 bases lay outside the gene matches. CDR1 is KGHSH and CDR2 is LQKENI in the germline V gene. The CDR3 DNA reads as TGTGCCAGCTCACTCCGGGACAGAGATCAGCCCCAGCATTTT. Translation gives CASSLRDRDQPQHF.

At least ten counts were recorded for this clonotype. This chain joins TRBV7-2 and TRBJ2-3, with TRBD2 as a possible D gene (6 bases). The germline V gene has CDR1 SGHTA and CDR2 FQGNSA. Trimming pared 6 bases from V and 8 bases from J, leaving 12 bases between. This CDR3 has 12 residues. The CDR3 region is CASRPASATQYF. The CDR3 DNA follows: TGTGCCAGCAGGCCTGCTAGCGCTACGCAGTATTTT.

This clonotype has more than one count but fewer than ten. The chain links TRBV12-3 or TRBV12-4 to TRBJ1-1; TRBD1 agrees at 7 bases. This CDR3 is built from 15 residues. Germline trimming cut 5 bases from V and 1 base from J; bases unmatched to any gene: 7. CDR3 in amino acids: CASSEAGTENTEAFF. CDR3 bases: TGTGCCAGCAGTGAGGCCGGGACAGAGAACACTGAAGCTTTCTTT.

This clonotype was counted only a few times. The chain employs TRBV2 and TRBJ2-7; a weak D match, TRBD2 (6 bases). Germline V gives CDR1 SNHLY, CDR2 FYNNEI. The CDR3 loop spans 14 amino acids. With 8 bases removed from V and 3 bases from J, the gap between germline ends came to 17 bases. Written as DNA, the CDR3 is TGTGCCAGCCAATGGGGAGGAGGGAACTACGAGCAGTACTTC. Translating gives CASQWGGGNYEQYF.

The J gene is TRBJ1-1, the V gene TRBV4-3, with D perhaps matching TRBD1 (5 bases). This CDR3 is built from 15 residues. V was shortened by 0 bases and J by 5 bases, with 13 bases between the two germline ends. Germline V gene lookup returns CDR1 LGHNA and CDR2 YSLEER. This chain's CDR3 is CASSQDRSRETEAFF. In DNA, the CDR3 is TGCGCCAGCAGCCAAGATCGGTCCAGGGAAACTGAAGCTTTCTTT.

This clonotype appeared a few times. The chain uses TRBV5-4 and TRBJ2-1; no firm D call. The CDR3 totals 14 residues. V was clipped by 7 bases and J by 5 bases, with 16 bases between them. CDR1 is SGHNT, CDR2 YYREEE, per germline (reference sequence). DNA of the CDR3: TGTGCCAGCGCAGCTTGGTACCAAGACAATGAGCAGTTCTTC. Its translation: CASAAWYQDNEQFF.

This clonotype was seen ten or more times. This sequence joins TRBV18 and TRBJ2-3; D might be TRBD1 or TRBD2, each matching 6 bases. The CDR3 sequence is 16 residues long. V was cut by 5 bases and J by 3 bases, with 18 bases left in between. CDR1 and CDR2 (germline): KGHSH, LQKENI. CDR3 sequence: CASSSKVRGGTDTQYF. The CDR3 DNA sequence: TGTGCCAGCTCATCCAAAGTCAGGGGAGGAACAGATACGCAGTATTTT.

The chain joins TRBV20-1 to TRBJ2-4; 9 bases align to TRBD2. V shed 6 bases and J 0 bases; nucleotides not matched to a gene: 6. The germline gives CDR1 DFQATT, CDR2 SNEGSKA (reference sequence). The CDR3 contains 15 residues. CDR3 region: CSAAGGVLAKNIQYF. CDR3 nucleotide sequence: TGCAGTGCGGCGGGGGGGGTCCTAGCCAAAAACATTCAGTACTTC.

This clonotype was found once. Written as DNA, the CDR3 is TGCGCCAGCAGCTCCGCGACAGGGGAATCCTACAATGAGCAGTTCTTC. Its protein is CASSSATGESYNEQFF. V is TRBV5-1 and J is TRBJ2-1, with 8 bases that match TRBD1. Germline V lookup: CDR1 SGHRS, CDR2 YFSETQ. The CDR3 loop spans 16 amino acids. The V gene end was trimmed by 3 bases and the J gene end by 1 base; junction bases not matched to a gene: 6.

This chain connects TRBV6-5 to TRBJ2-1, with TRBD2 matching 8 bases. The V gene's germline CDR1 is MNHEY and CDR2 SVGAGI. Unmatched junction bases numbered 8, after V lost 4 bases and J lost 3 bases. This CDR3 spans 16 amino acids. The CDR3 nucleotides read TGTGCCAGCAGTTCCGGACTAGCACTCATCTACAATGAGCAGTTCTTC. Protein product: CASSSGLALIYNEQFF.

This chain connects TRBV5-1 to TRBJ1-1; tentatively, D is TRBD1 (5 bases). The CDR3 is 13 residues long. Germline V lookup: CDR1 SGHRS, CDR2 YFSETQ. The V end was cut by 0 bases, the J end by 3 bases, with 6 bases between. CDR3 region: CASSLGQYTEAFF. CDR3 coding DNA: TGCGCCAGCAGCTTGGGACAGTACACTGAAGCTTTCTTT.

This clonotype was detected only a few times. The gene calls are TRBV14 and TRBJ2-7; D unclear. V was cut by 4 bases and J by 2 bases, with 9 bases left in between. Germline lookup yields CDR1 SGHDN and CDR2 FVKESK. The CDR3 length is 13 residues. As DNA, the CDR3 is TGTGCCAGCAGCCGGGTAGCACCCTACGAGCAGTACTTC. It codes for CASSRVAPYEQYF.

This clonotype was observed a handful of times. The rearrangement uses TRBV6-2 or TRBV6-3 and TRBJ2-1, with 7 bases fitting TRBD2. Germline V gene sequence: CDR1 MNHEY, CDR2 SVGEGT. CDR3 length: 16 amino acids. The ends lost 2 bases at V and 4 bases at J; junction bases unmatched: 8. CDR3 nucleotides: TGTGCCAGCAGTTACCCTACTAGCGTATCTTACAATGAGCAGTTCTTC. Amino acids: CASSYPTSVSYNEQFF.

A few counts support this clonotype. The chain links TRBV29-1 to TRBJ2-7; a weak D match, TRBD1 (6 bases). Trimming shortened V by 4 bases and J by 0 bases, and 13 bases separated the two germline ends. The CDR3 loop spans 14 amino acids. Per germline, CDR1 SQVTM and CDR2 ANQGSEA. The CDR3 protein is CSVAYGQPSYEQYF. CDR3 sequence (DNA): TGCAGCGTTGCCTACGGACAGCCCTCCTACGAGCAGTACTTC.

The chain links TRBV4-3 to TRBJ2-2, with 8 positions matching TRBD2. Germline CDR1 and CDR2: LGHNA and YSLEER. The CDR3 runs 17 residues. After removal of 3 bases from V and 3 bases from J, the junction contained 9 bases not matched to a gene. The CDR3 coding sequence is TGCGCCAGCAGCCAGGAAGACTCGGGGGGGGACACCGGGGAGCTGTTTTTT. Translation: CASSQEDSGGDTGELFF.

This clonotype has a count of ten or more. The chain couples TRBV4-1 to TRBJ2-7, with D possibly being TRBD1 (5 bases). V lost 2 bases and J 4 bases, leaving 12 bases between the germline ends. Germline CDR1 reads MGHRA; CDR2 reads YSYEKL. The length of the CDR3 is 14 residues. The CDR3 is CASSQTPDRYEQYF. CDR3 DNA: TGCGCCAGCAGCCAAACCCCCGACAGATACGAGCAGTACTTC.

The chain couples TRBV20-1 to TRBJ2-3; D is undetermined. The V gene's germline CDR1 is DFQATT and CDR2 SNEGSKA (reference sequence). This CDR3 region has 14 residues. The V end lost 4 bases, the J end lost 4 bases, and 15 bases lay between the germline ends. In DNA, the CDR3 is TGCAGTGCTACGTGGGTAGGGTCCGCAGATACGCAGTATTTT. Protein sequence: CSATWVGSADTQYF.

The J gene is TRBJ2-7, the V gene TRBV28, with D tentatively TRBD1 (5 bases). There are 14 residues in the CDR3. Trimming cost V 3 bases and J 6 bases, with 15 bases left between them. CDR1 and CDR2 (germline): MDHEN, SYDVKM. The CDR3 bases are TGTGCCAGCAGTTTTGGTGGCAGGGTCAGCGAGCAGTACTTC. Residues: CASSFGGRVSEQYF.

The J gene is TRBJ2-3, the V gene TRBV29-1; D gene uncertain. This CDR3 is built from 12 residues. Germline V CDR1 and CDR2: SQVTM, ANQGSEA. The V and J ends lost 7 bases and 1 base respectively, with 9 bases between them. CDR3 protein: CSGALGTDTQYF. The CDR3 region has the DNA TGCAGCGGGGCCTTGGGCACAGATACGCAGTATTTT.

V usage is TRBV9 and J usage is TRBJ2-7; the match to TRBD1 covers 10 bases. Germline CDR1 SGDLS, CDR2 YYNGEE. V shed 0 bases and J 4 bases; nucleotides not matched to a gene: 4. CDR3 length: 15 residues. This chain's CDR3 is CASSVGQGAFYEQYF. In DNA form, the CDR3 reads TGTGCCAGCAGCGTAGGACAGGGGGCTTTTTACGAGCAGTACTTC.